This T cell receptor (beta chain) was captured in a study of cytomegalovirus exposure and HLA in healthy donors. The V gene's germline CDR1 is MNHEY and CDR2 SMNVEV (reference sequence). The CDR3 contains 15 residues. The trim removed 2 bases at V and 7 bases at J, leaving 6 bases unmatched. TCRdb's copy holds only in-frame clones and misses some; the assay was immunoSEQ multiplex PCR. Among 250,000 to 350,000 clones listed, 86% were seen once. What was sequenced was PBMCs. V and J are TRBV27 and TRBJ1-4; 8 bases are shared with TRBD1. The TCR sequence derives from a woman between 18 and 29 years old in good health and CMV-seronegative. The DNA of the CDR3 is TGTGCCAGCAGTTTACTACAGGGGGAGGGTGAAAAACTGTTTTTT. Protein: CASSLLQGEGEKLFF.